The sequence of this T cell receptor (beta chain) was determined in a study of blood T cell repertoires in COVID-19. The overall study: Samples representing acute and convalescent COVID-19 were sourced from the United States, Italy and Spain. Sources were T cells, B-cell-depleted T cells, or PBMCs; the material itself was cDNA or gDNA.

This clone is a singleton in its sample. Authors' data handling: Researchers report that nucleated cell counts were estimated from reference gene primer amplification. This table comes from immunoSEQ multiplex PCR, and its TCRdb copy is limited to in-frame clones, with some not included. That table furnishes V, J and clone size, whereas the DNA furnished D and trimming. Of some 150,000 clones listed, roughly 90% were seen once; the top ten hold 2.3%. The CDR3 runs to 15 residues. Trimming stripped 0 bases from V and 1 base from J, with 9 bases between. The V gene's germline CDR1 is LGHDT and CDR2 YNNKEL (reference sequence).

The rearrangement uses TRBV3-1 (or the pseudogene TRBV3-2) and TRBJ1-2, with D possibly being TRBD1 (5 bases). The sample taken for sequencing was peripheral blood. The TCR originated in a human donor in a cohort sampled during active COVID-19. CDR3 DNA sequence: TGTGCCAGCAGCCAAGACCCGCAGGGTAACTATGGCTACACCTTC. This translates into CASSQDPQGNYGYTF.